These 26 T cell receptor beta chains came from one sample sequenced in a study of PD-1 blockade in classical Hodgkin lymphoma. Profiling relied on immunoSEQ multiplex PCR, and the TCRdb table lists in-frame clones only, not all of them. Of 100,000 to 120,000 clones detected, about 92% appear once; the ten largest clones hold roughly 19%. Specified time point: cycle 4 day 1 (C4D1), after 6 weeks of nivolumab. Each patient's relapse followed autologous stem cell transplantation, and brentuximab vedotin exposure varied. The specimen comprised peripheral blood mononuclear cells (PBMCs), sampled before the fourth cycle of nivolumab. The receptors were sampled from a human donor with classical Hodgkin lymphoma.

The chain carries TRBV28 and TRBJ2-7; D possibly uses TRBD1 or TRBD2 (5 bases each). The V end lost 9 bases, the J end lost 4 bases, and 19 bases lay between the germline ends. The CDR3 extends over 14 amino acids. Germline V CDR1 and CDR2: MDHEN, SYDVKM. CDR3: CASKTGTRRYEQYF. CDR3 bases: TGTGCCAGTAAAACAGGAACCAGGAGGTACGAGCAGTACTTC.

Details on this clone: Other nucleotide sequences in the sample specify the same CDR3. The chain has TRBV6-5 and TRBJ1-1, with a tentative D call TRBD1 (5 bases). The V end lost 2 bases, the J end lost 1 base, and 8 bases lay between the germline ends. Looked up from germline, CDR1 is MNHEY and CDR2 is SVGAGI. There are 14 residues in the CDR3. The CDR3 spells CASSYGGTNTEAFF. In nucleotides, the CDR3 is TGTGCCAGCAGTTACGGCGGGACGAACACTGAAGCTTTCTTT.

This chain connects TRBV18 to TRBJ1-4; TRBD1 might be the D (5 bases). The germline V gene encodes CDR1 KGHSH and CDR2 LQKENI. V was cut by 3 bases and J by 6 bases, with 11 bases left in between. CDR3 size: 14 residues. The CDR3 sequence is CASSPWGRHEKLFF. The CDR3 coding sequence is TGTGCCAGCTCACCTTGGGGGAGGCATGAAAAACTGTTTTTT.

This chain uses TRBV5-1 with TRBJ2-3; 9 nucleotides match TRBD1. The J segment lost 3 bases and the V segment lost 4 bases, leaving 9 bases of the junction unmatched. Germline CDR1 SGHRS, CDR2 YFSETQ. The CDR3 runs to 16 residues. This CDR3 reads CASSVRQGDRTDTQYF. DNA of the CDR3: TGCGCCAGCAGCGTCCGACAGGGGGATAGGACAGATACGCAGTATTTT. The whole variable domain, remainder taken from reference TRBV5-1 and TRBJ2-3, is KAGVTQTPRYLIKTRGQQVTLSCSPISGHRSVSWYQQTPGQGLQFLFEYFSETQRNKGNFPGRFSGRQFSNSRSEMNVSTLELGDSALYLCASSVRQGDRTDTQYFGPGTRLTVL.

The J gene is TRBJ2-7, the V gene TRBV28; 8 bases align to TRBD1. Looked up from germline, CDR1 is MDHEN and CDR2 is SYDVKM. V dropped 5 bases and J dropped 4; count of bases not matched to a gene: 10. This CDR3 is 15 amino acids long. In DNA form, the CDR3 reads TGTGCCAGCAGTACCCAGGGGGCTGCTGAGTACGAGCAGTACTTC. Translated, it gives CASSTQGAAEYEQYF.

The chain carries TRBV4-1 and TRBJ1-3; TRBD1 matches 9 bases. CDR3 length: 17 amino acids. The V gene's germline CDR1 is MGHRA and CDR2 YSYEKL. V gave up 3 bases and J gave up 4 bases; unmatched junction bases: 10. The CDR3 here is CASSQTPLTGGGNTIYF. DNA for the CDR3: TGCGCCAGCAGCCAGACCCCGTTGACAGGGGGAGGAAACACCATATATTTT.

This rearrangement joins TRBV5-6 to TRBJ1-5; D possibly corresponds to TRBD1 (6 bases). V gave up 3 bases and J gave up 5 bases, with 15 bases separating them. The CDR3 is 15 residues long. Germline CDR1 reads SGHDT; CDR2 reads YYEEEE. The CDR3 region has the DNA TGTGCCAGCAGCTCAATTAGGGGGTCGTATCAGCCCCAGCATTTT. It is translated as CASSSIRGSYQPQHF.

This clone occurred once. The chain employs TRBV19 and TRBJ2-1, with 9 bases matching TRBD2. The germline V gene has CDR1 LNHDA and CDR2 SQIVND (reference sequence). V shed 6 bases and J 6 bases; nucleotides not matched to a gene: 12. The CDR3 covers 16 residues. CDR3 coding DNA: TGTGCCAGTAGGGACGGGTTAGCGGGAGTAGGCAATGAGCAGTTCTTC. Protein product: CASRDGLAGVGNEQFF.

V usage is TRBV27 and J usage is TRBJ1-1; D ambiguous. Trimming took 8 bases from V and 1 from J, leaving 11 bases between them. The CDR3 runs 13 residues. Germline V CDR1 and CDR2: MNHEY, SMNVEV (reference sequence). The CDR3 protein is CASLRAGNTEAFF. CDR3 sequence (DNA): TGTGCCAGCCTTCGGGCGGGGAACACTGAAGCTTTCTTT.

The chain links TRBV19 to TRBJ2-3, with D perhaps matching TRBD2 (5 bases). The germline gives CDR1 LNHDA, CDR2 SQIVND (reference sequence). Trimming cost V 6 bases and J 2 bases, with 12 bases left between them. The CDR3 runs to 14 residues. CDR3 coding DNA: TGTGCCAGTAGGCCGGGAAAGAACACAGATACGCAGTATTTT. This gives the protein CASRPGKNTDTQYF.

The V gene is TRBV14, the J gene TRBJ1-3, with D possibly matching TRBD1 (5 bases). V lost 4 bases to trimming and J lost 7 bases, with 20 bases between them. CDR1 is SGHDN, CDR2 FVKESK, per germline. This CDR3 comprises 16 residues. CDR3 in DNA: TGTGCCAGCAGCCGGTATGGGGCCGATCCCCCCAACACCATATATTTT. Translating gives CASSRYGADPPNTIYF.

V is TRBV6-5 and J is TRBJ1-1, with TRBD1 as a possible D gene (6 bases). CDR1 is MNHEY, CDR2 SVGAGI, per germline. Trimming removed 4 bases at V and 4 bases at J, with 19 bases between. The CDR3 has 16 amino acids. The CDR3 loop is CASSSARHQGPTEAFF. The CDR3 nucleotides are TGTGCCAGCAGTTCCGCCCGCCATCAGGGGCCCACTGAAGCTTTCTTT.

CDR3 bases: TGTGCCTGGACTGGAGAACCCTCCTACGAGCAGTACTTC. It encodes CAWTGEPSYEQYF. The chain carries TRBV30 and TRBJ2-7, with no clear D. Germline CDR1 reads GTSNPN; CDR2 reads SVGIG (reference sequence). There are 13 residues in the CDR3. V lost 4 bases, J lost 0 bases, and 10 bases lay in between.

Worth noting for this clone: The same CDR3 also results from other DNA sequences found in this sample. The V and J genes are TRBV11-2 and TRBJ2-7, with D possibly matching TRBD1 (5 bases). The CDR3 has 12 residues. Germline V gene data show CDR1 as SGHAT and CDR2 as FQNNGV. The V end lost 1 base, the J end lost 5 bases, and 6 bases lay between the germline ends. The CDR3 bases are TGTGCCAGCAGCTTAGGGGGCCACGAGCAGTACTTC. Translated: CASSLGGHEQYF.

J is TRBJ2-7 and V is TRBV4-1; 9 bases agree with TRBD1. Germline loops: CDR1 MGHRA, CDR2 YSYEKL. Germline trimming cut 3 bases from V and 4 bases from J; bases unmatched to any gene: 7. The CDR3 loop spans 15 amino acids. CDR3 nucleotide sequence: TGCGCCAGCAGCCAGGCCGGGACAGGGATATACGAGCAGTACTTC. This translates into CASSQAGTGIYEQYF.

This chain connects TRBV19 to TRBJ2-7; 7 bases match TRBD1. Germline V CDR1 and CDR2: LNHDA, SQIVND (reference sequence). After removal of 5 bases from V and 4 bases from J, the junction contained 11 bases not matched to a gene. This CDR3 comprises 15 residues. The CDR3 loop reads CASSDRDRQSYEQYF. CDR3 nucleotides: TGTGCCAGTAGTGACCGGGACAGACAGTCGTACGAGCAGTACTTC.

The rearrangement uses TRBV6-1 and TRBJ1-1; TRBD1 is a possible D gene (6 bases). Germline-derived CDR1 and CDR2 are MNHNS and SASEGT. The germline V and J ends were trimmed by 6 bases and 1 base, with 9 bases remaining between them. This CDR3 spans 13 amino acids. CDR3 sequence reads: CASRVTGNTEAFF. The CDR3 DNA reads as TGTGCCAGCAGAGTGACAGGGAACACTGAAGCTTTCTTT.

The J gene is TRBJ2-3, the V gene TRBV5-6, with no clear D. There are 15 residues in the CDR3. V was trimmed by 2 bases and J by 0 bases, leaving 10 bases between them. The germline V gene has CDR1 SGHDT and CDR2 YYEEEE. CDR3 sequence (DNA): TGTGCCAGCAGCTTCCCCCCGTCTAGCACAGATACGCAGTATTTT. Its protein product is CASSFPPSSTDTQYF.

The J gene is TRBJ1-4, the V gene TRBV5-1; perhaps TRBD1 as D (6 bases). CDR3 length: 14 residues. The ends were cut back, 2 bases at V and 3 bases at J, with 8 bases in the middle. Germline CDR1 is SGHRS and CDR2 is YFSETQ. CDR3 protein: CASSFTGPNEKLFF. CDR3 nucleotide sequence: TGCGCCAGCAGCTTTACAGGGCCTAATGAAAAACTGTTTTTT.

This clone has a handful of counts. One end of the junction fails to match germline, which may point to a read error. The chain joins TRBV7-7 to TRBJ2-2; D is tentatively TRBD1 or TRBD2 (5 bases each). This CDR3 has 14 residues. Germline V lookup: CDR1 SSHAT, CDR2 FNYEAQ (reference sequence). CDR3 loop: CASSLATETGELFF. The DNA for the CDR3 is TGTGCTAGCAGCTTAGCGACAGAGACCGGGGAGCTGTTTTTT.

The rearrangement links TRBV20-1 to TRBJ2-1; 7 bases agree with TRBD2. Per germline, CDR1 DFQATT and CDR2 SNEGSKA (reference sequence). The CDR3 extends over 10 amino acids. V was pared by 6 bases and J by 15 bases, with 8 bases of the junction left unmatched. The CDR3 loop is CSAGRDYPFF. DNA for the CDR3: TGCAGTGCCGGACGGGACTACCCGTTCTTC.

This clone turned up a few times. The V and J genes are TRBV21-1 and TRBJ1-2; no check of the table's D call, TRBD1, against the DNA was made. TRBV21-1 is a pseudogene. The CDR3 covers 13 residues. The chain's CDR3 is CASSKGTGVGYTF. The DNA of the CDR3 is TGTGCCAGCAGCAAGGGGACAGGGGTCGGCTACACCTTC.

The chain has TRBV11-2 and TRBJ2-7; 10 nucleotides match TRBD1. The CDR3 has 14 residues. CDR1 is SGHAT and CDR2 is FQNNGV in the germline V gene. Trimming at V came to 7 bases and at J to 4 bases, leaving 7 bases not matched to a gene. The CDR3 DNA sequence: TGTGCCAGCAACCACAGGGACAGGGGATACGAGCAGTACTTC. It is translated as CASNHRDRGYEQYF. The whole variable domain, remainder taken from reference TRBV11-2 and TRBJ2-7, is EAGVAQSPRYKIIEKRQSVAFWCNPISGHATLYWYQQILGQGPKLLIQFQNNGVVDDSQLPKDRFSAERLKGVDSTLKIQPAKLEDSAVYLCASNHRDRGYEQYFGPGTRLTVT.

The chain joins TRBV9 to TRBJ2-7; 9 nucleotides match TRBD2. V gave up 6 bases and J gave up 1 base; unmatched junction bases: 17. CDR1 is SGDLS, CDR2 YYNGEE, per germline. The CDR3 length is 18 residues. CDR3: CASNLCPSRLAESYEQYF. The DNA of the CDR3 is TGTGCCAGCAACCTTTGCCCCTCCCGACTAGCGGAATCCTACGAGCAGTACTTC.

This chain joins TRBV10-3 and TRBJ2-7; 8 bases are a match to TRBD1. The CDR3 has 15 residues. Unmatched junction bases numbered 9, after V lost 3 bases and J lost 5 bases. Per germline, CDR1 ENHRY and CDR2 SYGVKD. The CDR3 DNA follows: TGTGCCATCAGTGATTTGACAGGGGCTGACCACGAGCAGTACTTC. This gives the protein CAISDLTGADHEQYF.

V is TRBV27 and J is TRBJ2-2; the match to TRBD1 covers 9 bases. There are 17 residues in the CDR3. V gave up 2 bases and J gave up 1 base; unmatched junction bases: 5. The germline gives CDR1 MNHEY, CDR2 SMNVEV (reference sequence). Written as DNA, the CDR3 is TGTGCCAGCAGTTTAGCCACGGGACAGGGGAACACCGGGGAGCTGTTTTTT. It translates to CASSLATGQGNTGELFF.